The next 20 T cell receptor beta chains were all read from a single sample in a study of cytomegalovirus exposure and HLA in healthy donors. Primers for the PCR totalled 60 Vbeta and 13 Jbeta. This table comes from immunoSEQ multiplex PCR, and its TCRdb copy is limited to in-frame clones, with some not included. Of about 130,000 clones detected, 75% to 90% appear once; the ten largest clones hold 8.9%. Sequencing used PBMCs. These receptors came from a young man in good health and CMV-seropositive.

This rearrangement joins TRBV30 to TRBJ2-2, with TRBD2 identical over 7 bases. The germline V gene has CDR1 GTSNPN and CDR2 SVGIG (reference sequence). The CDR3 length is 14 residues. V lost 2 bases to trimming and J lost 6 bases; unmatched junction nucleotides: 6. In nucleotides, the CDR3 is TGTGCCTGGAGTAGAGGTGGGGGGGCCGGGGAGCTGTTTTTT. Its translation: CAWSRGGGAGELFF.

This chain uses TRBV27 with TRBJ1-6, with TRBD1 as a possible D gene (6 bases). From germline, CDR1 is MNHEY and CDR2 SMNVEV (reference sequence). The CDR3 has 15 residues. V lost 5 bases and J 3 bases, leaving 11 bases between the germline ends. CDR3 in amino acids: CASSTTGNYNSPLHF. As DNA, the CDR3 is TGTGCCAGCAGTACGACAGGCAACTATAATTCACCCCTCCACTTT.

DNA of the CDR3: TGTGCCAGCAGCGTAGATGCAGGGGGCGCGTACAATGAGCAGTTCTTC. Translation: CASSVDAGGAYNEQFF. This rearrangement joins TRBV9 to TRBJ2-1; 8 nucleotides line up with TRBD1. Germline V lookup: CDR1 SGDLS, CDR2 YYNGEE. The CDR3 sequence is 16 residues long. Trimming at V came to 0 bases and at J to 4 bases, leaving 6 bases not matched to a gene. The variable domain in full, with the rest retrieved from reference TRBV9 and TRBJ2-1, is DSGVTQTPKHLITATGQRVTLRCSPRSGDLSVYWYQQSLDQGLQFLIQYYNGEERAKGNILERFSAQQFPDLHSELNLSSLELGDSALYFCASSVDAGGAYNEQFFGPGTRLTVL.

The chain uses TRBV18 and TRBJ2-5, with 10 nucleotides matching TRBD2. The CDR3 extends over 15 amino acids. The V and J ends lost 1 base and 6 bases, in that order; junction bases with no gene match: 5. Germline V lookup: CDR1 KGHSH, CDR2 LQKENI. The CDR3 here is CASSPRTSGAKTQYF. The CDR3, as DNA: TGTGCCAGCTCACCACGTACTAGCGGGGCCAAGACCCAGTACTTC.

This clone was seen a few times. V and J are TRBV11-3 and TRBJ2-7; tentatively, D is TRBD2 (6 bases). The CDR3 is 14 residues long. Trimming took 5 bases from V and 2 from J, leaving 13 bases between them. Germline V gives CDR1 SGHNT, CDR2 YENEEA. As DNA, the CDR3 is TGTGCCAGCAGCCCCGGGACTGATCCCTACGAGCAGTACTTC. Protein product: CASSPGTDPYEQYF.

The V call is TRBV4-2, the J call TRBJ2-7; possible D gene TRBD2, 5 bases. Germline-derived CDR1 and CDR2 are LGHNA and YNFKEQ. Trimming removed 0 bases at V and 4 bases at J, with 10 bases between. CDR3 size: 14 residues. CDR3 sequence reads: CASSQDKRVYEQYF. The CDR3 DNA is TGTGCCAGCAGCCAAGACAAGAGGGTTTACGAGCAGTACTTC.

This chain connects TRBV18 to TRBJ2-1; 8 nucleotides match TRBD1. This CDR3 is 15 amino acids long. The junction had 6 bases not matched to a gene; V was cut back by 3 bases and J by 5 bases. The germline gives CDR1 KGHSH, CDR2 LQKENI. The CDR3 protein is CASSPGTGRNNEQFF. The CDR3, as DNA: TGTGCCAGCTCACCGGGGACAGGACGAAACAATGAGCAGTTCTTC. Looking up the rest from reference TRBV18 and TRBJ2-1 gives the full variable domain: NAGVMQNPRHLVRRRGQEARLRCSPMKGHSHVYWYRQLPEEGLKFMVYLQKENIIDESGMPKERFSAEFPKEGPSILRIQQVVRGDSAAYFCASSPGTGRNNEQFFGPGTRLTVL.

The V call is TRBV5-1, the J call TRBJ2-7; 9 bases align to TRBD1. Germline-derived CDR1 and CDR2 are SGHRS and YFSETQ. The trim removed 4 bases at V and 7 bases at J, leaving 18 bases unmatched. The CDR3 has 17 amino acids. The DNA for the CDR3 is TGCGCCAGCAGCCTACATAGTACAGGGGGCTCAAGAAGGGAGCAGTACTTC. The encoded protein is CASSLHSTGGSRREQYF.

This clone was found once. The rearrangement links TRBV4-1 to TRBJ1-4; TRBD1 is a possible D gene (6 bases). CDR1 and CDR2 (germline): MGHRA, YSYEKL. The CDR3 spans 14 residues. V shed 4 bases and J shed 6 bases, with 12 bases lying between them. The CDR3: CASSLTQGDEKLFF. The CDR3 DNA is TGCGCCAGCAGCCTCACACAGGGAGATGAAAAACTGTTTTTT.

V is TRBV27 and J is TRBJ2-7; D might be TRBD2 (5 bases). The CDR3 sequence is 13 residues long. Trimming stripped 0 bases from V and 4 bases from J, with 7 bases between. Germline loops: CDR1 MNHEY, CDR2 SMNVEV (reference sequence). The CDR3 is CASSLSEDYEQYF. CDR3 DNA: TGTGCCAGCAGTTTATCGGAGGATTACGAGCAGTACTTC.

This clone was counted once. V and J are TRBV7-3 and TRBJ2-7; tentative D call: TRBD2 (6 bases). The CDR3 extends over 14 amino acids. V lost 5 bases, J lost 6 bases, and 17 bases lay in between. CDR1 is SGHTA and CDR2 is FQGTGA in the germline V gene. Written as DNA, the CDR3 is TGTGCCAGCAGCCTCGTTGGGGGGAGGAGCGAGCAGTACTTC. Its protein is CASSLVGGRSEQYF.

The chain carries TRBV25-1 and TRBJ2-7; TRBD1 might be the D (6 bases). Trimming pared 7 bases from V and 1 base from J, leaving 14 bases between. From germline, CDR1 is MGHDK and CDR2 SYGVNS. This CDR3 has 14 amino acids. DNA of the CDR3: TGTGCCAGCACAAGGACAGAGAATTCCTACGAGCAGTACTTC. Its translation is CASTRTENSYEQYF.

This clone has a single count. The CDR3: CASSERGIGNEQFF. The CDR3 DNA is TGCGCCAGCAGCGAGCGTGGTATCGGCAATGAGCAGTTCTTC. The V call is TRBV10-2, the J call TRBJ2-1; D is ambiguous. CDR1 is WSHSY and CDR2 is SAAADI in the germline V gene. V was clipped by 6 bases and J by 6 bases, with 15 bases between them. CDR3 size: 14 residues.

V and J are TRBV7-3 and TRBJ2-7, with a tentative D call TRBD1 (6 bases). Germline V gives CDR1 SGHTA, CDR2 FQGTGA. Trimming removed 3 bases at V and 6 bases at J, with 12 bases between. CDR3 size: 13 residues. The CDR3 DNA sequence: TGTGCCAGCAGCTTCACAGGGTCGGGCGAGCAGTACTTC. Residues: CASSFTGSGEQYF.

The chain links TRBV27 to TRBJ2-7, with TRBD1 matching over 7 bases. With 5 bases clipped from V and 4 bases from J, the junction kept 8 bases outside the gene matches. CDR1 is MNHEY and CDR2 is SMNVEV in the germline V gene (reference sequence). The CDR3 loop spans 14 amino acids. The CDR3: CASSRTGQLYEQYF. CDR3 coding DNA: TGTGCCAGCAGTAGAACGGGACAGCTTTACGAGCAGTACTTC.

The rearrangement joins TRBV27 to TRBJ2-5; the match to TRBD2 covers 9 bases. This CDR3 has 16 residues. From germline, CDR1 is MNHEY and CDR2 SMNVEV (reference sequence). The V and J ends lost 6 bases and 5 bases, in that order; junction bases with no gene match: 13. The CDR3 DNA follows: TGTGCCAGCAGACCAACCTTAGCGGGGGCGCTTGAGACCCAGTACTTC. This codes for CASRPTLAGALETQYF.

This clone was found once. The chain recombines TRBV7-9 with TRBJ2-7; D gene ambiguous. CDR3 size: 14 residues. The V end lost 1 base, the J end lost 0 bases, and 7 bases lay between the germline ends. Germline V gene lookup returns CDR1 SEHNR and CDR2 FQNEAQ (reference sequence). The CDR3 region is CASSLGQASYEQYF. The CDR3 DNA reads TGTGCCAGCAGCTTAGGCCAGGCCTCCTACGAGCAGTACTTC.

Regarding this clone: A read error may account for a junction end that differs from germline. The CDR3 is CPGGTNEKLFF. CDR3 in DNA: TGCCCGGGAGGTACTAATGAAAAACTGTTTTTT. The chain has TRBV9 and TRBJ1-4; D gene ambiguous. Germline-derived CDR1 and CDR2 are SGDLS and YYNGEE. This CDR3 comprises 11 residues.

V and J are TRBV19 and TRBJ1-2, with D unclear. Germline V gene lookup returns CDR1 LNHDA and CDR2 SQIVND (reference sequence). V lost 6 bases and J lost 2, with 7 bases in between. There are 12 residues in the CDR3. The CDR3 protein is CASRRHNYGYTF. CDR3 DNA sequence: TGTGCCAGTAGAAGACACAACTATGGCTACACCTTC.

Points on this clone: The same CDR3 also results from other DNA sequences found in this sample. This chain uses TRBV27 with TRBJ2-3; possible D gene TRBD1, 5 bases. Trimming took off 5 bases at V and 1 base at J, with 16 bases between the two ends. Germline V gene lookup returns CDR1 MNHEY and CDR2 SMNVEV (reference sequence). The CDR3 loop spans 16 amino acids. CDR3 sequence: CASSLDRSVGTDTQYF. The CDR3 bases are TGTGCCAGCAGTCTCGACAGATCCGTCGGCACAGATACGCAGTATTTT.